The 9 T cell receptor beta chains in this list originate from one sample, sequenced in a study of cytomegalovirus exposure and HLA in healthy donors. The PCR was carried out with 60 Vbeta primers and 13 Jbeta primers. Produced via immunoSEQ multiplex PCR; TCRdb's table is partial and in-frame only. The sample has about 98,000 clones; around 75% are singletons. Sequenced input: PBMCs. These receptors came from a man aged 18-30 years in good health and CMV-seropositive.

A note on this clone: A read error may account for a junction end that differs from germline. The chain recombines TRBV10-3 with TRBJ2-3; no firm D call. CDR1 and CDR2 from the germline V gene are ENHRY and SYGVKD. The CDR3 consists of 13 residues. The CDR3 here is CAISEYSTDTQYF. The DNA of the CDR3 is TGTGCCATCAGCGAGTACTCCACAGATACGCAGTATTTT.

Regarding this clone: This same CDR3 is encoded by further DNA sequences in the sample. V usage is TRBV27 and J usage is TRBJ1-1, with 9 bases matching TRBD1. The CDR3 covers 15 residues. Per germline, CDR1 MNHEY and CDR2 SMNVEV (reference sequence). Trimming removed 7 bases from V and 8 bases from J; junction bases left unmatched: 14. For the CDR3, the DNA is TGTGCCAGCACTCAGGGACAGGGAAGAATAACCGAAGCTTTCTTT. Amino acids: CASTQGQGRITEAFF.

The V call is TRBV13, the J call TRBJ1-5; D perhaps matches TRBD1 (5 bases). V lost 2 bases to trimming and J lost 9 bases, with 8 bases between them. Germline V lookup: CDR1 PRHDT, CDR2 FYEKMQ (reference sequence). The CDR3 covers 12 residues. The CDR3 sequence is CASSLKGAPQHF. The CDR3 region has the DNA TGTGCCAGCAGCTTAAAAGGGGCGCCCCAGCATTTT.

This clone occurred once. Here the CDR3 DNA reads TGTGCCAGCAGTTCCTCCTCTTATGGCTACACCTTC. Residues: CASSSSSYGYTF. The chain combines TRBV28 with TRBJ1-2; D uncertain. Germline CDR1 reads MDHEN; CDR2 reads SYDVKM. The CDR3 is 12 residues long. The V and J ends lost 4 bases and 5 bases respectively, with 8 bases between them.

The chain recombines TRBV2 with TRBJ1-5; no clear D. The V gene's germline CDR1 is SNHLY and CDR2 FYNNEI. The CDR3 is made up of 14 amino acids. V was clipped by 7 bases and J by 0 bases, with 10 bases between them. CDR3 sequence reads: CASTPLNSNQPQHF. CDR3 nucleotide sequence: TGTGCCAGCACTCCGTTAAATAGCAATCAGCCCCAGCATTTT.

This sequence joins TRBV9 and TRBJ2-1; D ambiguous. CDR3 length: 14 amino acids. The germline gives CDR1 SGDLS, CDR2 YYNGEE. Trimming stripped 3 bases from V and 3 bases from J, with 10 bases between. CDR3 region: CASSGTPDYNEQFF. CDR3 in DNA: TGTGCCAGCAGCGGAACTCCTGACTACAATGAGCAGTTCTTC.

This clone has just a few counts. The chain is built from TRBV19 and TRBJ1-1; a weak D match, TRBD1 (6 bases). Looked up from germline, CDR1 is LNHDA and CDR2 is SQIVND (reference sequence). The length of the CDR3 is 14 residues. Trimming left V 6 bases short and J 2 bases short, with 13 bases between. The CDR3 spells CASSPRQVNTEAFF. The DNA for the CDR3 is TGTGCCAGTAGCCCCAGACAGGTAAACACTGAAGCTTTCTTT.

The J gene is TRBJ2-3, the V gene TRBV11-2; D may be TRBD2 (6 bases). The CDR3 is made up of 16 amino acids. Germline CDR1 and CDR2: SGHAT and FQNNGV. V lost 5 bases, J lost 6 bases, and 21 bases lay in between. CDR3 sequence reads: CASSPLGGGNTDTQYF. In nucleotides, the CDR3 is TGTGCCAGCAGCCCACTGGGAGGAGGGAACACGGATACGCAGTATTTT.

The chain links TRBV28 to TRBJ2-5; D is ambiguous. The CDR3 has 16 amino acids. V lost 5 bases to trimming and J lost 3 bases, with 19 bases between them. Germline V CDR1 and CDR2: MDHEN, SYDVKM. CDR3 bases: TGTGCCAGCAGTCCCCTAAGACTCAACATAAAAGAGACCCAGTACTTC. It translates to CASSPLRLNIKETQYF.